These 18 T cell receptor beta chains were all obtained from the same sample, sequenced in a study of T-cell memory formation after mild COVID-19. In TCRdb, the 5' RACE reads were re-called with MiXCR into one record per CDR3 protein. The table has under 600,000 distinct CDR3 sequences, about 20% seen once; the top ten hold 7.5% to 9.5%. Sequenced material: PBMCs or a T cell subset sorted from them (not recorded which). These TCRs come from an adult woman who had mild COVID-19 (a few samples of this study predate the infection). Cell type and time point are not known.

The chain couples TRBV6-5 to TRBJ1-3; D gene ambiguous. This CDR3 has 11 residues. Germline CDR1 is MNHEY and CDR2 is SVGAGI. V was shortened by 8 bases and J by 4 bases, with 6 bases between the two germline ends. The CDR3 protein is CASFYGNTIYF. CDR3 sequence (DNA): TGTGCCAGCTTTTACGGAAACACCATATATTTT.

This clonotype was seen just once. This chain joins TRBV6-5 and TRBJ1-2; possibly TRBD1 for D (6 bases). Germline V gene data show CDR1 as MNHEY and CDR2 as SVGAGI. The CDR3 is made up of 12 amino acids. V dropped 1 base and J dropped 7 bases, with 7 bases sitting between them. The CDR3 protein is CASSYWGLGYTF. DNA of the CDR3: TGTGCCAGCAGTTACTGGGGGCTTGGCTACACCTTC.

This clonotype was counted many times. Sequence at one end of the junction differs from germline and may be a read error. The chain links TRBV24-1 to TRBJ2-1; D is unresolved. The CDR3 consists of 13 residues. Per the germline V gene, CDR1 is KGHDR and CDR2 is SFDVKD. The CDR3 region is CATSGASLPHQTF. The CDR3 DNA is TGTGCCACCAGTGGGGCTAGTTTGCCCCATCAAACCTTC.

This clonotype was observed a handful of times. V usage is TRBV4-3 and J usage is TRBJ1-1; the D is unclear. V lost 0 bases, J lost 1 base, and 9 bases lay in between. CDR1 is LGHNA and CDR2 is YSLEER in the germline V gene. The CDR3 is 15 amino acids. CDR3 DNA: TGCGCCAGCAGCCAAGATTTATACGGGAACACTGAAGCTTTCTTT. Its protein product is CASSQDLYGNTEAFF.

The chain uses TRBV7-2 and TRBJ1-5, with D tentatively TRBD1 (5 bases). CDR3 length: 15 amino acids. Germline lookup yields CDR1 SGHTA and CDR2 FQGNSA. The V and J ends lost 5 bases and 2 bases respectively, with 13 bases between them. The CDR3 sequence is CASSETLTGNQPQHF. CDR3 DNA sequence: TGTGCCAGCAGCGAGACATTGACAGGCAATCAGCCCCAGCATTTT.

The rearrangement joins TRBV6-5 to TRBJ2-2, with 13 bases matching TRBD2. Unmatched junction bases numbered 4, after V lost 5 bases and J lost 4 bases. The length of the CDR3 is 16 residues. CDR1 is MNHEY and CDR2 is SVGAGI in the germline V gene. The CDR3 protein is CASSGLAGVRTGELFF. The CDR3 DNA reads TGTGCCAGCAGTGGACTAGCGGGAGTACGCACCGGGGAGCTGTTTTTT.

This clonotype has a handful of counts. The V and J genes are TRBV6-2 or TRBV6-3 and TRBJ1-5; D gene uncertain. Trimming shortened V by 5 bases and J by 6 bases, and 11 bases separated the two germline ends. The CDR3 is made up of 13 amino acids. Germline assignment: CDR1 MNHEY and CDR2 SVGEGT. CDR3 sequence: CASSAYVGQPQHF. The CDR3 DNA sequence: TGTGCCAGCAGTGCCTACGTAGGTCAGCCCCAGCATTTT.

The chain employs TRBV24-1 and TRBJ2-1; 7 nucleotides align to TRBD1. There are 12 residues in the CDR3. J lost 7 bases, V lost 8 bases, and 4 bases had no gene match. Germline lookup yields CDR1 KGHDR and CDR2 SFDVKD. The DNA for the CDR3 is TGTGCCACCATCCTGACAGGGAATGAGCAGTTCTTC. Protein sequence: CATILTGNEQFF.

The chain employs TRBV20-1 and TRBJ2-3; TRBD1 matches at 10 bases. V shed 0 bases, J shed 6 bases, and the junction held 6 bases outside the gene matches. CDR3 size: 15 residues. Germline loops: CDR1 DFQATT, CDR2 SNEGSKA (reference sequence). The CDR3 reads CSAREGRQGADTQYF. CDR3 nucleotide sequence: TGCAGTGCTAGAGAGGGAAGACAGGGGGCCGATACGCAGTATTTT.

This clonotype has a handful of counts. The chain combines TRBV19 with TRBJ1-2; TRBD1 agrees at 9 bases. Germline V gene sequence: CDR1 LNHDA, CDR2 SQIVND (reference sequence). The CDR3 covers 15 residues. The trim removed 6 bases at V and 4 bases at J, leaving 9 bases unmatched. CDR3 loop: CASSSSGQGIYGYTF. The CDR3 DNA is TGTGCCAGTAGCTCCTCCGGACAGGGGATCTATGGCTACACCTTC.

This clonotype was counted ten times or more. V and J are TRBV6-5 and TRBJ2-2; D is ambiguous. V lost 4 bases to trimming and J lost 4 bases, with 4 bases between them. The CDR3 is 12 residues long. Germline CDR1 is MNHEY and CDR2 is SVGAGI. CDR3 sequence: CASSSPTGELFF. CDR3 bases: TGTGCCAGCAGTTCCCCCACCGGGGAGCTGTTTTTT.

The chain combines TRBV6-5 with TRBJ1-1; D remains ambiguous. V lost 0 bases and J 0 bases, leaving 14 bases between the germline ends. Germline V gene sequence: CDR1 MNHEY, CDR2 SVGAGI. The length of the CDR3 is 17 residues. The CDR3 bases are TGTGCCAGCAGTTACTCGTCCCCCGGAGATTTGAACACTGAAGCTTTCTTT. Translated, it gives CASSYSSPGDLNTEAFF.

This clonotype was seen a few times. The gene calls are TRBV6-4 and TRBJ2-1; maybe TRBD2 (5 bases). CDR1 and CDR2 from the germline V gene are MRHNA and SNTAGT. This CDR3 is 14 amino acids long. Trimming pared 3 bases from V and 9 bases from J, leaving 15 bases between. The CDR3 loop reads CASSDSISVGEQFF. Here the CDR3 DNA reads TGTGCCAGCAGTGATTCGATTAGCGTCGGTGAGCAGTTCTTC.

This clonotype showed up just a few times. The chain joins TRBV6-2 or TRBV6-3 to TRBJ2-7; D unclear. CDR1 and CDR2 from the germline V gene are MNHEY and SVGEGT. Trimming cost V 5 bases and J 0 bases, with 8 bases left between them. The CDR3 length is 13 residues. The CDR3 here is CASSLVVSYEQYF. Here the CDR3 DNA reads TGTGCCAGCAGTCTCGTCGTCTCCTACGAGCAGTACTTC.

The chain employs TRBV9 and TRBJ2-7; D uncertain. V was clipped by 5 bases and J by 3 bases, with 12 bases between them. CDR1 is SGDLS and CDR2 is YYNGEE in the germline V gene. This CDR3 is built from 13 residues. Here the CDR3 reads CASSAGPNYEQYF. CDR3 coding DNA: TGTGCCAGCAGTGCTGGACCGAACTACGAGCAGTACTTC.

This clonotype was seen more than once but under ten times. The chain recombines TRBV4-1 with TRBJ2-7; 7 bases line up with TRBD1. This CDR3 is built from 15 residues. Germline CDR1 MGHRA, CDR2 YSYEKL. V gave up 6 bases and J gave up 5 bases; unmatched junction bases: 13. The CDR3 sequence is CASSPSVQGNNEQYF. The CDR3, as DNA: TGCGCCAGCAGTCCGAGTGTACAGGGGAATAACGAGCAGTACTTC.

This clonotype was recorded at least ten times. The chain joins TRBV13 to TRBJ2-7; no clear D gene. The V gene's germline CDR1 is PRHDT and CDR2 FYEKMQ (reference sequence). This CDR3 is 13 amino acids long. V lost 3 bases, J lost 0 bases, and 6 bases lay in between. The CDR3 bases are TGTGCCAGCAGCTTTCGAAGCTCCTACGAGCAGTACTTC. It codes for CASSFRSSYEQYF. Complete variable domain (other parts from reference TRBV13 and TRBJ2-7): AAGVIQSPRHLIKEKRETATLKCYPIPRHDTVYWYQQGPGQDPQFLISFYEKMQSDKGSIPDRFSAQQFSDYHSELNMSSLELGDSALYFCASSFRSSYEQYFGPGTRLTVT.

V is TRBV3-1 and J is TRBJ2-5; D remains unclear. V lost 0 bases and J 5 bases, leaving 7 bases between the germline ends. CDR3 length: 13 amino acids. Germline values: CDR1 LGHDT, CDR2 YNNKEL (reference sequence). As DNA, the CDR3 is TGTGCCAGCAGCCAAGAGACCGTGGAGACCCAGTACTTC. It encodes CASSQETVETQYF.